This is a list of T cell receptor beta chains from one sample in a study of shared T cell receptors in the human thymus. The data were produced by immunoSEQ multiplex PCR, yet TCRdb's version contains in-frame clones alone and is incomplete. The sample consists of roughly 500,000 clones, approximately 80% of them appearing once. In addition, the sample was reused for a study of human thymus T cells.

The sequencing input was thymocytes. Every receptor here comes from a boy in the first two years of life with a congenital heart defect. Each CDR3 is given with its conserved first and last residue. A D gene is named only where the DNA matches it firmly. Size is omitted from some rows. Given values are once, few, many or a class for expanded clones.

j_call: TRBJ2-2; clone_size: NA; d_call: TRBD2; v_call: TRBV4-1; cdr3_nt: TGCGCCAGCAGCCGGGGAGGGCTAGCGGGAGATACCGGGGAGCTGTTTTTT; cdr3_aa: CASSRGGLAGDTGELFF
j_call: TRBJ2-1; clone_size: NA; d_call: TRBD2; v_call: TRBV5-1; cdr3_nt: TGCGCCAGCAGCTTGGAGGTGGGACTAGCGGCCTACAATGAGCAGTTCTTC; cdr3_aa: CASSLEVGLAAYNEQFF
j_call: TRBJ2-7; clone_size: NA; d_call: TRBD2; v_call: TRBV13; cdr3_nt: TGTGCCAGCAGCTTAGTGTCTAGCGGGTATCCCTACGAGCAGTACTTC; cdr3_aa: CASSLVSSGYPYEQYF
j_call: TRBJ1-2; clone_size: NA; d_call: TRBD1; v_call: TRBV9; cdr3_nt: TGTGCCAGCAGCGCACGGGACAGATTTAACTATGGCTACACCTTC; cdr3_aa: CASSARDRFNYGYTF
j_call: TRBJ2-7; clone_size: NA; d_call: TRBD1; v_call: TRBV10-1; cdr3_nt: TGCGCCAGCAGTGACAGGGGGCCCTACGAGCAGTACTTC; cdr3_aa: CASSDRGPYEQYF
j_call: TRBJ2-7; clone_size: NA; d_call: NA; v_call: TRBV14; cdr3_nt: TGTGCCAGCAGCCAAGATCAAGGGGGTGGCTCCTACGAGCAGTACTTC; cdr3_aa: CASSQDQGGGSYEQYF
j_call: TRBJ2-5; clone_size: once; d_call: NA; v_call: TRBV18; cdr3_nt: TGTGCCAGCTCACCCCGGGAGTCCCAAGAGACCCAGTACTTC; cdr3_aa: CASSPRESQETQYF
j_call: TRBJ2-5; clone_size: NA; d_call: NA; v_call: TRBV27; cdr3_nt: TGTGCCAGCAGGCGAGGGGAGACCCAGTACTTC; cdr3_aa: CASRRGETQYF
j_call: TRBJ1-2; clone_size: NA; d_call: NA; v_call: TRBV6-1; cdr3_nt: TGTGCCAGCAGTGACTCCGGACTCCGTAACTATGGCTACACCTTC; cdr3_aa: CASSDSGLRNYGYTF
j_call: TRBJ1-4; clone_size: once; d_call: TRBD1; v_call: TRBV29-1; cdr3_nt: TGCAGCGTTCTAGACAGGGGGGAGAAACTGTTTTTT; cdr3_aa: CSVLDRGEKLFF
j_call: TRBJ2-2; clone_size: NA; d_call: NA; v_call: TRBV2; cdr3_nt: TGTGCCAGCAGACGGGAGACCGGGGAGCTGTTTTTT; cdr3_aa: CASRRETGELFF
j_call: TRBJ2-1; clone_size: once; d_call: TRBD2; v_call: TRBV6-6; cdr3_nt: TGTGCCACCATTGCTCTAGCGGGACCGGGGTCCGAGCAGTTCTTC; cdr3_aa: CATIALAGPGSEQFF
j_call: TRBJ2-1; clone_size: NA; d_call: TRBD2; v_call: TRBV25-1; cdr3_nt: TGTGCCAGCACCAGACTAGCGGACTCCTACAATGAGCAGTTCTTC; cdr3_aa: CASTRLADSYNEQFF
j_call: TRBJ2-3; clone_size: NA; d_call: TRBD2; v_call: TRBV15; cdr3_nt: TGTGCCACCCAAGCGGGGGATGGGGCTAGCGGGAGGAGTGGCTCAGATACGCAGTATTTT; cdr3_aa: CATQAGDGASGRSGSDTQYF
j_call: TRBJ1-1; clone_size: NA; d_call: NA; v_call: TRBV29-1; cdr3_nt: TGCAGCGCCCGAGGGCGGGACACTGAAGCTTTCTTT; cdr3_aa: CSARGRDTEAFF
j_call: TRBJ2-7; clone_size: NA; d_call: TRBD2; v_call: TRBV7-2; cdr3_nt: TGTGCCAGCAGCTTAGGCTGTCTAGCGGGAGGTTGGTCCGAGCAGTACTTC; cdr3_aa: CASSLGCLAGGWSEQYF
j_call: TRBJ2-7; clone_size: NA; d_call: NA; v_call: TRBV14; cdr3_nt: TGTGCCAGCAGCCAAACAGGGTTCGAGCAGTACTTC; cdr3_aa: CASSQTGFEQYF
j_call: TRBJ2-7; clone_size: NA; d_call: NA; v_call: TRBV13; cdr3_nt: TGTGCCAGCAGCTTAGGTGCTAGGTACGAGCAGTACTTC; cdr3_aa: CASSLGARYEQYF
j_call: TRBJ1-1; clone_size: NA; d_call: NA; v_call: TRBV6-5; cdr3_nt: TGTGCCAGCAGTTACGTCCCGGACAGGAACACTGAAGCTTTCTTT; cdr3_aa: CASSYVPDRNTEAFF
j_call: TRBJ1-2; clone_size: NA; d_call: NA; v_call: TRBV18; cdr3_nt: TGTGCCAGCTCACCCTCGAGCGGGCAGGGACCCTCGAACTATGGCTACACCTTC; cdr3_aa: CASSPSSGQGPSNYGYTF
j_call: TRBJ2-3; clone_size: NA; d_call: TRBD2; v_call: TRBV5-6; cdr3_nt: TGTGCCAGCAGCCGGACTAGCGGGAGGAGTGTAGATACGCAGTATTTT; cdr3_aa: CASSRTSGRSVDTQYF
j_call: TRBJ2-7; clone_size: NA; d_call: TRBD2; v_call: TRBV29-1; cdr3_nt: TGCAGCGTTAAAGGGTGGCTAGCGGCGCCCTACGAGCAGTACTTC; cdr3_aa: CSVKGWLAAPYEQYF
j_call: TRBJ2-7; clone_size: NA; d_call: NA; v_call: TRBV19; cdr3_nt: TGTGCCAGTAGTATAGGAGGGGGGGACAGGTACGAGCAGTACTTC; cdr3_aa: CASSIGGGDRYEQYF
j_call: TRBJ2-1; clone_size: NA; d_call: TRBD1; v_call: TRBV15; cdr3_nt: TGTGCCACCAGCAGCCACAGGGGGACGGACAATGAGCAGTTCTTC; cdr3_aa: CATSSHRGTDNEQFF
j_call: TRBJ1-2; clone_size: NA; d_call: NA; v_call: TRBV18; cdr3_nt: TGTGCCAGCTCACCACCGTGGCTAGACCAGACCTATGGCTACACCTTC; cdr3_aa: CASSPPWLDQTYGYTF
j_call: TRBJ2-3; clone_size: NA; d_call: TRBD2; v_call: TRBV10-3; cdr3_nt: TGTGCCATCAGTGAGGCGGGAGGGGCAGATACGCAGTATTTT; cdr3_aa: CAISEAGGADTQYF
j_call: TRBJ2-7; clone_size: NA; d_call: TRBD2; v_call: TRBV15; cdr3_nt: TGTGCCACCAGCAGCCCCGGACTAGCCTCCTACGAGCAGTACTTC; cdr3_aa: CATSSPGLASYEQYF
j_call: TRBJ1-2; clone_size: once; d_call: TRBD1; v_call: TRBV27; cdr3_nt: TGTGCCAGCAGTTCCGACGGGACAGGGAAGGGCGACTATGGCTACACCTTC; cdr3_aa: CASSSDGTGKGDYGYTF
j_call: TRBJ2-1; clone_size: NA; d_call: NA; v_call: TRBV7-9; cdr3_nt: TGTGCCAGCAGACCGGAGGGTGAGCAGTTCTTC; cdr3_aa: CASRPEGEQFF